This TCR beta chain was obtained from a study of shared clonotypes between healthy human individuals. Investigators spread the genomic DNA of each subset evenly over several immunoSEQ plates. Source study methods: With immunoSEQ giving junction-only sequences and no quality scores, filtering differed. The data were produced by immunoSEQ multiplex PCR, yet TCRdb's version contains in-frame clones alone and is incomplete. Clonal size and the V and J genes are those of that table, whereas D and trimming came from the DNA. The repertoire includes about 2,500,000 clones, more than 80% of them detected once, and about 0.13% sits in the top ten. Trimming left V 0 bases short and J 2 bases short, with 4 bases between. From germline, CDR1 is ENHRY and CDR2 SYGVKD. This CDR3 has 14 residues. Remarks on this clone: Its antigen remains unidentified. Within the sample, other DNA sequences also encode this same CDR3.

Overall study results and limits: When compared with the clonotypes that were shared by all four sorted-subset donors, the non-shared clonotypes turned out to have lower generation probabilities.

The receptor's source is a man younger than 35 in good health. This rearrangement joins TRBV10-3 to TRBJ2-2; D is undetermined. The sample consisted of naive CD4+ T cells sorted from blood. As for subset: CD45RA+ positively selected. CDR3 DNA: TGTGCCATCAGTGAGTCTGAAAACACCGGGGAGCTGTTTTTT. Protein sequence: CAISESENTGELFF.